The sample holds a few counts of the clone carrying this T cell receptor (beta chain). Its cognate antigen is unknown. Other DNA variants within this sample encode the same CDR3. This entry comes from a study of Ad26.COV2.S vaccination and SARS-CoV-2 variants. Sequencing was performed with immunoSEQ multiplex PCR; in TCRdb, only in-frame clones are kept and a portion is missing. This table holds a few hundred thousand clones, 75% to 95% found once. Overall study findings and caveats: Substantial breadth was reported for post-vaccination spike-specific CD8+ and CD4+ T cells.

Stated treatment: around 19 received Ad26.COV2.S at low or high dose, single or two shots; five or six received placebo; per-sample allocation not given. Material that was analyzed had been drawn on day 63 after the first vaccine or placebo injection. V dropped 3 bases and J dropped 4 bases, with 11 bases sitting between them. Germline V CDR1 and CDR2: SGHRS, YFSETQ. The CDR3 runs to 13 residues. The specimen was peripheral blood, collected in a trial of Ad26.COV2.S vaccine versus placebo. The genes are TRBV5-1 and TRBJ2-7, with a weak D call TRBD1 (6 bases). This clonotype was obtained from a person aged 18 to 65 who received the Ad26.COV2.S COVID-19 vaccine or a placebo. The DNA for the CDR3 is TGCGCCAGCAGCTCGGGACAATCATACGAGCAGTACTTC. Translating gives CASSSGQSYEQYF.